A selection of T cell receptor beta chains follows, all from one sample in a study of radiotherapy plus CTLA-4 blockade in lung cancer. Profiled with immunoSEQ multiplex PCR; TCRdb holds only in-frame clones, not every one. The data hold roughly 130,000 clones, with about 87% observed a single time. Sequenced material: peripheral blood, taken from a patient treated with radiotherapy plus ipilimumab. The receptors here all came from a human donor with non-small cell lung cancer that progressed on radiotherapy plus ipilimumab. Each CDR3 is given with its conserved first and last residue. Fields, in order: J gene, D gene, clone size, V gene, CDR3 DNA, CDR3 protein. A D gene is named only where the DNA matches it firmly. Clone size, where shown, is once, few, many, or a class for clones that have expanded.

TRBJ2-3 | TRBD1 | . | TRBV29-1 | TGCAGCGTTGAAGCCCGGGACAGGGGGACAGATACGCAGTATTTT | CSVEARDRGTDTQYF
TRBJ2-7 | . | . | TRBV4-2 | TGTGCCAGCAGCCAAGATGGAAGTGGGTTCTACGAGCAGTACTTC | CASSQDGSGFYEQYF
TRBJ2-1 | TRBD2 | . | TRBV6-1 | TGTGCCAGCAGTGAAAGGGGGGCGGCTACTAGCGGGAGGGCCTACAATGAGCAGTTCTTC | CASSERGAATSGRAYNEQFF
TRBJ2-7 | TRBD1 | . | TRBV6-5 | TGTGCCAGCAGCCCTATCGGGACAGACGAGCAGTACTTC | CASSPIGTDEQYF
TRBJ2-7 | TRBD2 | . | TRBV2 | TGTGCCAGCAGTAAGCGGGATGCACTACGAGAGCAGTACTTC | CASSKRDALREQYF
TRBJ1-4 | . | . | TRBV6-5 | TGTGCCAGCAGCCCCCCGGGTGAAAAACTGTTTTTT | CASSPPGEKLFF
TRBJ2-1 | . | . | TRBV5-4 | TGTGCCAGCAGTTCGCGTGGCGGGTCCTACAATGAGCAGTTCTTC | CASSSRGGSYNEQFF
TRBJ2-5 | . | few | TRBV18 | TGTGCCAGCTCACCAGTCTCGGGTGAGACCCAGTACTTC | CASSPVSGETQYF
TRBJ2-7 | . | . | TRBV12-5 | TGTGCTAGTGCCAGAATGGACAGCCTATCCTACGAGCAGTACTTC | CASARMDSLSYEQYF
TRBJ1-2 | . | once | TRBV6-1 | TGTGCCAGCAGTGAAACAGGGCGCTATGGCTACACCTTC | CASSETGRYGYTF
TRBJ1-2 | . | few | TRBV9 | TGTGCCAGCAGCGTAGGGGGGACGGGCGGCTACACCTTC | CASSVGGTGGYTF
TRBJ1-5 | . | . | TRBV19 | TGTGCCAGTAAATCCGGGATCCTAAACAATCAGCCCCAGCATTTT | CASKSGILNNQPQHF
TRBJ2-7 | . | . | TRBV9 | TGTGCCAGCAGCGTAGCAGGAATGGGTTGGGAGCAGTACTTC | CASSVAGMGWEQYF
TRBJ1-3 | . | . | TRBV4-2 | TGTGCCAGCAGCCAAGAGGGGGGGGACCCCTCTGGAAACACCATATATTTT | CASSQEGGDPSGNTIYF
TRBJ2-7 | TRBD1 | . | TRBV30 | TGTGCCTGGGGAGGACAGGGGCGCTACGAGCAGTACTTC | CAWGGQGRYEQYF
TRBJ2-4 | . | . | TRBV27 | TGTGCCAGCAAAGACAGGGCCAAAAACATTCAGTACTTC | CASKDRAKNIQYF
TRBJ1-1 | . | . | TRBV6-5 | TGTGCCAGCGTCCTGGGAAACCAAGGGAACACTGAAGCTTTCTTT | CASVLGNQGNTEAFF
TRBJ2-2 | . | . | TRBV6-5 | TGTGCCAGCAAACGAGGGGGGGACACCGGGGAGCTGTTTTTT | CASKRGGDTGELFF
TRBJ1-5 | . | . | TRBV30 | TGTGCCTGGGCAGCGGGGGCCGTCAATCAGCCCCAGCATTTT | CAWAAGAVNQPQHF
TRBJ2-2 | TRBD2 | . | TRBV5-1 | TGCGCCAGCAGCATTAGCGGGAGGGCCGACACCGGGGAGCTGTTTTTT | CASSISGRADTGELFF
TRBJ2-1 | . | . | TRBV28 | TGTGCCAGCCACGGAACAGAGAGCTCCTACAATGAGCAGTTCTTC | CASHGTESSYNEQFF
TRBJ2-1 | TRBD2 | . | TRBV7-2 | TGTGCCAGCAGGGGCGGGAGGGCCATCGATGAGCAGTTCTTC | CASRGGRAIDEQFF
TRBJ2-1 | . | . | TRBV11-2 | TGTGCCAGCAGCTTTTCCTCAAACAATGAGCAGTTCTTC | CASSFSSNNEQFF
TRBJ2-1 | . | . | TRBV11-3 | TGTGCCAGCAGCTTAGAGATTACAAACAATGAGCAGTTCTTC | CASSLEITNNEQFF
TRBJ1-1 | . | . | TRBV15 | TGTGCCACGAGGCGTATTCAGGGTGGGAGAGCTTTCTTT | CATRRIQGGRAFF
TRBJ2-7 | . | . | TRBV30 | TGTGCCTGTCCTAGGAGGGGTTCCTACGAGCAGTACTTC | CACPRRGSYEQYF
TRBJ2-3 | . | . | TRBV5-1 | TGCGCCAGCGGTCCGACGTGGGCTAGCACAGATACGCAGTATTTT | CASGPTWASTDTQYF
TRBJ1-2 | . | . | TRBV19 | TGTGCCAGTAATCACCGTACCTATGGCTACACCTTC | CASNHRTYGYTF
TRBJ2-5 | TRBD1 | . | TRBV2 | TGTGCCAGAGAGACAGGGGGTCAAGAGACCCAGTACTTC | CARETGGQETQYF
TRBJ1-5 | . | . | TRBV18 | TGTGCCAGCTCACAGGACGGGGCCAATCAGCCCCAGCATTTT | CASSQDGANQPQHF
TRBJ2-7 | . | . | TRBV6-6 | TGTGCCAGCAGCCGGCTGAATGACCGCGCCGAGCAGTACTTC | CASSRLNDRAEQYF
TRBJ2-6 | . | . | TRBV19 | TGTGCCAGTAGTCGCTCCCTCGGTGGGGCCAACGTCCTGACTTTC | CASSRSLGGANVLTF
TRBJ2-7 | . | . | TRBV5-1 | TGCGCCAGCAGCTGGGCGGATCCCTCGGACGAGCAGTACTTC | CASSWADPSDEQYF
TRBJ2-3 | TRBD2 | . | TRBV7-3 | TGTGCCAGCTCGAGGAGCGGGGGAGCGGATACGCAGTATTTT | CASSRSGGADTQYF
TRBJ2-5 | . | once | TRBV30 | TGTGCCTGGAGCCGCCGGGCCGTTGAGACCCAGTACTTC | CAWSRRAVETQYF
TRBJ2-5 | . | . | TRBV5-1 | TGCGCCAGCAGTGCGGGACCGCTAGAGACCCAGTACTTC | CASSAGPLETQYF